The clone carrying this TCR beta chain was seen more than once but under ten times. As yet, its antigen is unknown. In germline, CDR1 is DFQATT, CDR2 SNEGSKA (reference sequence). The V gene end was trimmed by 0 bases and the J gene end by 6 bases; junction bases not matched to a gene: 6. CDR3 length equals 14 residues. A single record per CDR3 protein comes from TCRdb applying MiXCR to the 5' RACE reads. The sample lists 450,000 to 650,000 distinct CDR3 sequences, roughly a fifth occurring once. The data originate from a study of T-cell memory formation after mild COVID-19. Overall study results and limits: Clones that contracted clustered mainly in CM and EM if CD4+ and in EMRA if CD8+.

Material for sequencing was PBMCs or a T cell subset sorted from them (not recorded which). This sequence originates from an adult woman who had mild COVID-19 (a few samples of this study predate the infection). Cell type and time point are not known. This chain uses TRBV20-1 with TRBJ1-2; 8 bases fit TRBD1. CDR3 DNA sequence: TGCAGTGCTAGAGATCCAGGACAGGGTCATGGCTACACCTTC. Protein product: CSARDPGQGHGYTF.